A single sample gave rise to the 6 T cell receptor beta chains below, sequenced in a study of T-cell memory formation after mild COVID-19. Via MiXCR, TCRdb re-called the 5' RACE reads, giving one row per CDR3 protein. The sample consists of around 100,000 distinct CDR3 sequences, 22% of them appearing once. Sequenced sample: PBMCs or a T cell subset sorted from them (not recorded which). These receptors were taken from a man between 18 and 29 years old who had mild COVID-19 (a few samples of this study predate the infection). Cell type and time point are not known.

The chain joins TRBV4-3 to TRBJ1-4; D gene uncertain. From germline, CDR1 is LGHNA and CDR2 YSLEER. The CDR3 is 15 amino acids. Trimming left V 4 bases short and J 0 bases short, with 9 bases between. In nucleotides, the CDR3 is TGCGCCAGCAGCCGCAACTACGCAACTAATGAAAAACTGTTTTTT. It codes for CASSRNYATNEKLFF.

The chain carries TRBV5-4 and TRBJ2-7; 9 nucleotides match TRBD1. The CDR3 runs to 13 residues. V trimming: 4 bases; J trimming: 4 bases; junction bases outside the gene matches: 3. The germline V gene encodes CDR1 SGHNT and CDR2 YYREEE (reference sequence). CDR3 nucleotides: TGTGCCAGCAGCACTGGGACAGGGTACGAGCAGTACGTC. It is translated as CASSTGTGYEQYV.

The chain combines TRBV7-6 with TRBJ2-7; a weak D match, TRBD2 (5 bases). The V gene lost 6 bases and the J gene lost 4 bases, with 19 bases spanning the gap. This CDR3 region has 15 residues. The germline V gene has CDR1 SGHVS and CDR2 FNYEAQ. The CDR3 nucleotides read TGTGCCAGCAGTCTTGTCGCGGAGAGGGCATACGAGCAGTACGTC. Translating gives CASSLVAERAYEQYV.

This chain connects TRBV2 to TRBJ1-6, with D tentatively TRBD1 (6 bases). Germline V gene sequence: CDR1 SNHLY, CDR2 FYNNEI. This CDR3 is 16 amino acids long. V lost 5 bases and J lost 7, with 18 bases in between. The DNA of the CDR3 is TGTGCCAGCAGTCTAGGGGGGGCTCAGGGAAATTCACCCCTCCACTTT. Amino acid sequence: CASSLGGAQGNSPLHF.

This clonotype was observed a few times. CDR3 in DNA: TGTGCCAGCAGCCATAGGAACACTGAAGCTTTCTTT. It translates to CASSHRNTEAFF. The V and J genes are TRBV14 and TRBJ1-1; no clear D gene. This CDR3 has 12 residues. CDR1 is SGHDN, CDR2 FVKESK, per germline. Trimming stripped 3 bases from V and 1 base from J, with 3 bases between.

The DNA for the CDR3 is TGTGCCAGTAGTATAGGGGGTAATCAGCCCCAGCATTTT. This sequence encodes CASSIGGNQPQHF. The chain is built from TRBV19 and TRBJ1-5; D gene ambiguous. Trimming took off 1 base at V and 4 bases at J, with 5 bases between the two ends. This CDR3 is 13 amino acids long. Germline CDR1 and CDR2: LNHDA and SQIVND (reference sequence).